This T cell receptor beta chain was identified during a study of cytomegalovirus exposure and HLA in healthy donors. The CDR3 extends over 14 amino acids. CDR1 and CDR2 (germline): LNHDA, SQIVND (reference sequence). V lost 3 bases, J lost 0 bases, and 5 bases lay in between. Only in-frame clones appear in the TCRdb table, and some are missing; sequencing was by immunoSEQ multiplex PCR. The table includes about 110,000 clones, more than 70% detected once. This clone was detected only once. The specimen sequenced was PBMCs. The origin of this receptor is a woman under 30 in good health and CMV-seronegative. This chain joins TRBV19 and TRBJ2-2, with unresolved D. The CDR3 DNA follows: TGTGCCAGTAGTATTTCTCCGAACACCGGGGAGCTGTTTTTT. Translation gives CASSISPNTGELFF.